This entry is about one T cell receptor (beta chain). Its antigen remains unidentified. Libraries were prepared by immunoSEQ multiplex PCR; TCRdb keeps only in-frame clonotypes and omits some of them. The table lists 1.4 million to 1.5 million clones, more than 95% of them singletons. CD45RA+ naive and CD45RA-negative memory subsets were separated from CD4+ cells. The source of the sample is a study of shared clonotypes between healthy human individuals. General study points: It was the non-shared clonotypes that had lower generation probabilities than clonotypes shared by all four donors. Among a handful of donors, about 5% of naive CD4 clonotypes were found in common.

V was cut by 4 bases and J by 5 bases, with 5 bases left in between. CDR1 and CDR2 (germline): SGHNT, YENEEA. This CDR3 is built from 11 residues. Sequencing was done on a sample of naive CD4+ T cells sorted from blood. Subset described: CD45RA+ positively selected. This clonotype originated in a young man in good health. The chain links TRBV11-3 to TRBJ1-2, with D uncertain. The CDR3 sequence: CASSSIYGYTF. The CDR3 DNA follows: TGTGCCAGCAGCTCGATATATGGCTACACCTTC.